This paragraph reports one TCR beta chain. Its antigen remains unidentified. Germline V gene lookup returns CDR1 SGHVS and CDR2 FNYEAQ. V lost 5 bases to trimming and J lost 1 base, with 15 bases between them. The CDR3 is made up of 16 amino acids. This sample was included in a study of T-cell memory formation after mild COVID-19. General study findings and limits: Contracting clones from day 15 to 85 had balanced CD4/CD8; later expanders favoured CD4+.

TCRdb passed the 5' RACE reads through MiXCR, listing each CDR3 protein once. The data show about 270,000 distinct CDR3 sequences, with 15% to 20% seen just once and about 21% held by the top ten. The sample was PBMCs or a T cell subset sorted from them (not recorded which). The TCR was taken from a man between 18 and 35 years old who had mild COVID-19 (a few samples of this study predate the infection). Cell type and time point are not known. The chain links TRBV7-6 to TRBJ2-1, with D tentatively TRBD2 (5 bases). The CDR3 DNA is TGTGCCAGCAGCAAGACGAGCGGACGATCCTACAATGAGCAGTTCTTC. Residues: CASSKTSGRSYNEQFF.